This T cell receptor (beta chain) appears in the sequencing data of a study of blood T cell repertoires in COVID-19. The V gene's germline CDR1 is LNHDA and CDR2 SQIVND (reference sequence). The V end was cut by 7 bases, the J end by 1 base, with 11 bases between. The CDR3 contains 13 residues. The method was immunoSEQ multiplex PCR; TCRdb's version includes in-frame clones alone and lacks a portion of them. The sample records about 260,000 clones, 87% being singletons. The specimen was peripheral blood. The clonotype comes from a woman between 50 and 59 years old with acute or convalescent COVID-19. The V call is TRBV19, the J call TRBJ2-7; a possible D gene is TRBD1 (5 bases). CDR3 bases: TGTGCCAGTAACGATGACAGATCCTACGAGCAGTACTTC. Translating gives CASNDDRSYEQYF.